A single T cell receptor beta chain is shown here with its context. What it binds is not known. As to treatment: roughly 11-day PBMC culture with coronavirus spike peptide pools or control peptides (ViraFEST assay). Via ViraFEST, peptide pools expanded antigen-specific T cells before TCR sequencing. Cultured CD4+ T-cell DNA underwent Oncomine TCR Beta short-read sequencing. After culture, CD4+ T cells served as the source for genomic DNA extraction. TCRdb re-called the PCR reads through MiXCR, storing one row per CDR3 protein. The data contain roughly 16,000 distinct CDR3 sequences, roughly 50% of them singletons. This sample is drawn from a study of vaccination and CD4 T cells after COVID-19. Turning to the study itself: Control cultures used a CEFX viral epitope pool, an HIV-1 Nef peptide pool, or no peptide.

CDR3 length equals 17 residues. CDR1 is DFQATT, CDR2 SNEGSKA, per germline (reference sequence). The V gene end was trimmed by 6 bases and the J gene end by 4 bases; junction bases not matched to a gene: 12. The chain couples TRBV20-1 to TRBJ2-1, with 13 bases identical to TRBD2. This clonotype originated in a human donor with COVID-19. Sequenced material: cultured CD4+ T cells from blood, taken after SARS-CoV-2 vaccination. For the CDR3, the DNA is TGCAGTGCCATGACTAGCGGGGGGACAAAACCATACAATGAGCAGTTCTTC. Translated: CSAMTSGGTKPYNEQFF.